This T cell receptor (beta chain) was identified in a study of Graves' ophthalmopathy and Graves' hyperthyroidism. The sequenced template was RNA, covering the TCR beta CDR3 region. HTBI primers served in a first-round RT-PCR, which a second-round multiplex PCR followed. TCRdb redid the calling of the multiplex PCR reads with MiXCR, one entry per CDR3 protein. The table lists around 1.1 million distinct CDR3 sequences, about 35% of them singletons. V gave up 4 bases and J gave up 7 bases; unmatched junction bases: 11. The CDR3 length is 14 residues. Germline V lookup: CDR1 SGDLS, CDR2 YYNGEE. The TCR sequence derives from an adult man with Graves' hyperthyroidism. The sample consisted of peripheral blood or thyroid tissue (not recorded which). The V and J genes are TRBV9 and TRBJ2-7; TRBD2 aligns across 7 bases. The CDR3 protein is CASSKLGRGGEQYF. The CDR3 nucleotides read TGTGCCAGCAGCAAATTGGGACGCGGGGGAGAGCAGTACTTC.